This passage covers 14 T cell receptor beta chains from one sample sequenced in a study of post-analysis software for immune sequencing data. The study's findings and limits: Included in a set of roughly five TRBV segments more frequent in patients than controls were TRBV5-6, TRBV5-1 and TRBV20-1.

cDNA libraries for TCR beta contained unique molecular identifiers. MiXCR was run by TCRdb on the PCR reads, yielding one entry per CDR3 protein. Here the sample spans some 370,000 distinct CDR3 sequences, 30% to 45% being singletons. These receptors have no known antigen. The sequencing input was blood. Receptors were obtained from a girl under 18 with multiple sclerosis.

The rearrangement joins TRBV4-1 to TRBJ1-4; D remains ambiguous. V lost 4 bases and J 5 bases, leaving 14 bases between the germline ends. The germline gives CDR1 MGHRA, CDR2 YSYEKL. The length of the CDR3 is 15 residues. Here the CDR3 reads CASSLRQAINEKLFF. CDR3 nucleotides: TGCGCCAGCAGCCTCAGGCAGGCGATAAATGAAAAACTGTTTTTT.

The chain recombines TRBV7-9 with TRBJ1-1; no definite D call. The length of the CDR3 is 12 residues. Germline lookup yields CDR1 SEHNR and CDR2 FQNEAQ (reference sequence). Trimming removed 1 base from V and 7 bases from J, with 7 bases in between. CDR3 DNA: TGTGCCAGCAGCTTAGGTTTGCTTGAAGCTTTCTTT. Translation: CASSLGLLEAFF.

The rearrangement joins TRBV20-1 to TRBJ1-1; no definite D call. The CDR3 extends over 14 amino acids. CDR1 is DFQATT and CDR2 is SNEGSKA in the germline V gene (reference sequence). The V and J ends lost 3 bases and 0 bases respectively, with 11 bases between them. The chain's CDR3 is CSASTEGMNTEAFF. CDR3 nucleotide sequence: TGCAGTGCTAGTACCGAGGGCATGAACACTGAAGCTTTCTTT.

The chain combines TRBV12-3 or TRBV12-4 with TRBJ2-5; D gene uncertain. CDR3 length equals 14 residues. The ends were cut back, 3 bases at V and 0 bases at J, with 8 bases in the middle. CDR3 sequence reads: CASSFFRDQETQYF. CDR3 bases: TGTGCCAGCAGTTTTTTTAGGGACCAAGAGACCCAGTACTTC.

This clonotype was seen a few times. The rearrangement links TRBV6-5 to TRBJ1-2, with D perhaps TRBD1 (5 bases). Trimming removed 2 bases from V and 8 bases from J, with 9 bases in between. Germline V CDR1 and CDR2: MNHEY, SVGAGI. The CDR3 contains 12 residues. The CDR3 sequence: CASSYGGEGYTF. CDR3 in DNA: TGTGCCAGCAGTTACGGGGGGGAAGGCTACACCTTC.

The gene calls are TRBV5-1 and TRBJ2-1; no clear D. The CDR3 is 17 amino acids. Germline loops: CDR1 SGHRS, CDR2 YFSETQ. Trimming stripped 3 bases from V and 5 bases from J, with 21 bases between. The CDR3 DNA is TGCGCCAGCAGCTCACGTAGGGCGGCGTTGGGCGACAATGAGCAGTTCTTC. This codes for CASSSRRAALGDNEQFF.

This chain's CDR3 is CASSEWGSTEAFF. The DNA for the CDR3 is TGTGCCAGCAGTGAATGGGGATCCACTGAAGCTTTCTTT. The chain recombines TRBV6-1 with TRBJ1-1, with no clear D. The V end lost 2 bases, the J end lost 4 bases, and 8 bases lay between the germline ends. The CDR3 is made up of 13 amino acids. The germline gives CDR1 MNHNS, CDR2 SASEGT.

The chain recombines TRBV7-9 with TRBJ2-1, with D possibly TRBD1 on 5 matching bases. The CDR3 totals 13 residues. The ends were cut back, 2 bases at V and 6 bases at J, with 8 bases in the middle. CDR1 is SEHNR and CDR2 is FQNEAQ in the germline V gene (reference sequence). DNA of the CDR3: TGTGCCAGCAGCTTACCAGGGCCCAATGAGCAGTTCTTC. This sequence encodes CASSLPGPNEQFF.

The chain is built from TRBV4-1 and TRBJ1-5; 9 bases are shared with TRBD1. The CDR3 has 15 residues. J gave up 6 bases and V 4 bases, and 7 bases lay outside the gene matches. The germline V gene encodes CDR1 MGHRA and CDR2 YSYEKL. CDR3 coding DNA: TGCGCCAGCAGCCCGGGACAGGGAGACACTCAGCCCCAGCATTTT. Its protein product is CASSPGQGDTQPQHF.

The V and J genes are TRBV4-1 and TRBJ2-3, with 7 bases aligning to TRBD1. Germline lookup yields CDR1 MGHRA and CDR2 YSYEKL. The length of the CDR3 is 15 residues. The trim removed 2 bases at V and 6 bases at J, leaving 8 bases unmatched. CDR3 loop: CASSQWTGLLDTQYF. CDR3 coding DNA: TGCGCCAGCAGCCAATGGACAGGCTTATTGGATACGCAGTATTTT.

The rearrangement links TRBV2 to TRBJ2-5; maybe TRBD2 (7 bases). Trimming left V 7 bases short and J 11 bases short, with 14 bases between. Germline V gene data show CDR1 as SNHLY and CDR2 as FYNNEI. The CDR3 spans 11 residues. CDR3 sequence: CASNRVREQYF. The CDR3 DNA sequence: TGTGCCAGCAACAGGGTGCGGGAGCAGTACTTC.

The genes are TRBV15 and TRBJ2-1; D gene ambiguous. The CDR3 length is 11 residues. V was cut by 4 bases and J by 9 bases, with 7 bases left in between. Germline CDR1 and CDR2: LNHNV and YYDKDF (reference sequence). The CDR3 region is CATSIGPEQFF. The CDR3 coding sequence is TGTGCCACCAGCATAGGACCTGAGCAGTTCTTC.

The rearrangement links TRBV29-1 to TRBJ2-2; TRBD1 matches 7 bases. The CDR3 extends over 15 amino acids. CDR1 SQVTM and CDR2 ANQGSEA come from the germline V gene. Unmatched junction bases numbered 8, after V lost 4 bases and J lost 3 bases. The CDR3 bases are TGCAGCGTTGCTATAGACAGGGTTGACACCGGGGAGCTGTTTTTT. Translating gives CSVAIDRVDTGELFF.

The chain combines TRBV20-1 with TRBJ1-2; 9 nucleotides agree with TRBD1. Germline V gene data show CDR1 as DFQATT and CDR2 as SNEGSKA (reference sequence). The CDR3 covers 12 residues. CDR3 sequence (DNA): TGCAGGGCTGGGACAGGGTCGAATGGCTACACCTTC. It is translated as CRAGTGSNGYTF.